This T cell receptor beta chain was found in a study of control samples from healthy donors and cancer patients (TCRdb year 2020). At the junction V is shortened by 6 bases and J by 3 bases, with 11 bases in between. The germline V gene yields KGHDR for CDR1 and SFDVKD for CDR2. From cysteine to phenylalanine, the CDR3 is 13 amino acids long. Only the CDR3 portion is preserved as DNA: 39 bases, with reading frame beginning at the first base. Library generation was performed with the immunoSEQ multiplex PCR assay. Here the immuneACCESS table is served through TCRdb, limited to in-frame sequences with V and J called. Missing clones are a known gap in these copies; in checked studies unresolved V genes cover under half, and the rest lacks a known reason. This sample lists roughly 100,000 clones; 85% to 90% were detected once. 13% to 15% of the sample is taken by the ten largest. About this clone itself: It has no known antigen specificity. The sample holds no much larger clone one base away, and base qualities are not on file.

This receptor chain uses TRBV24-1 and TRBJ2-7, with the D gene not clear enough to name. What was sequenced was blood. The sequence was obtained from a man aged 25 to 40 in good health. The CDR3 has the sequence CATSWGASYEQYF. The nucleotide sequence reads as follows: TGTGCCACCAGTTGGGGTGCCAGCTACGAGCAGTACTTC.